This TCR beta chain was captured by sequencing in a study of blood T cell repertoires in COVID-19. Whole-study context: Acute and convalescent COVID-19 samples came from the United States, Italy and Spain. PBMCs, B-cell-depleted T cells, or T cells were the source of the cDNA or gDNA that made up the material.

From germline, CDR1 is MGHDK and CDR2 SYGVNS. V shed 4 bases and J shed 5 bases, with 11 bases lying between them. This CDR3 spans 13 amino acids. Only in-frame clones appear in the TCRdb table, and some are missing; sequencing was by immunoSEQ multiplex PCR. The table lists over 300,000 clones, around 91% of them singletons, with around 7% in the top ten. The receptor's source is a man between 18 and 29 years old with active or convalescent COVID-19. J is TRBJ2-5 and V is TRBV25-1, with D maybe TRBD1 (6 bases). Input material: peripheral blood. The CDR3 region is CASSGQVVETQYF. In DNA, the CDR3 is TGTGCCAGCAGTGGACAGGTAGTGGAGACCCAGTACTTC.